The sequence of this T cell receptor beta chain was determined in a study of blood T cell repertoires in COVID-19. For the study at large: Specimens from acute and convalescent COVID-19 originated in the United States, Italy and Spain. PBMCs, B-cell-depleted T cells, or T cells were the source of the cDNA or gDNA that made up the material.

Germline assignment: CDR1 GTSNPN and CDR2 SVGIG (reference sequence). The CDR3 covers 12 residues. This clone was observed a few times. Sequence at one end of the junction differs from germline and may be a read error. Source study methods: How many nucleated cells were present was estimated from reference gene primer amplification. The method was immunoSEQ multiplex PCR; TCRdb's version includes in-frame clones alone and lacks a portion of them. V and J calls and clone size are as listed in that table; D and trimming were resolved from the DNA. In the table there are a few hundred thousand clones, approximately 86% of which are singletons.

The TCR was taken from a man aged 40-49 years who had recovered from COVID-19. This rearrangement joins TRBV30 to TRBJ2-7, with TRBD2 matching 14 bases. Sequenced sample: peripheral blood. The CDR3 loop is CAWRGGLAGVPF. CDR3 in DNA: TGTGCCTGGAGGGGGGGACTAGCGGGAGTGCCGTTC.